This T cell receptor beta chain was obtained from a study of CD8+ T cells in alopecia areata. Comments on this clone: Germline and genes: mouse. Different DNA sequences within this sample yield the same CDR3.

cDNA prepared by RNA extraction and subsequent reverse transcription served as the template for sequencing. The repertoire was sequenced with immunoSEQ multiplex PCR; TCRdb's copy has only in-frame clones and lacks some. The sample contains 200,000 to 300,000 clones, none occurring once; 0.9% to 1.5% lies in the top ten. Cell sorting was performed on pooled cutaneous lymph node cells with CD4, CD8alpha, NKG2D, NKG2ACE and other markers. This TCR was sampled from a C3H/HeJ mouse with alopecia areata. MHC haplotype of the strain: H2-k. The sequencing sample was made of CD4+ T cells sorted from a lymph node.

The CDR3 spells CASSERTGGYEQYF. The covered CDR3 bases are TGTGCCAGCAGTGAACGGACAGGGGGCTAT. The chain has TRBV13-3 and TRBJ2-7; 10 bases fit TRBD1. With the read ending 4 residues before the CDR3 end, the germline J gene is used to fill in that end. Germline V CDR1 and CDR2: NNHDY, SYVADS. This CDR3 has 14 amino acids. V was clipped by 2 bases and J by 3 bases; unmatched bases: 2.